This TCR beta chain was sequenced in a study of human T cells and chemical hapten exposure. This clonotype has just a few counts. Its cognate antigen is unknown. Time point reported: patch test 2, 6 weeks after DPC sensitization. Treatment reported: therapeutic diphenylcyclopropenone sensitization with weekly scalp DPC. The study's findings and limits: Expanded TCRs clustered into significantly more large CDR3 similarity groups than controls, the analysis revealed. TCRs above 1 in 1000 frequency stayed constant with DPC sensitization.

MiXCR, applied by TCRdb to the RACE reads, yields one record per CDR3 protein. The sample holds roughly 96,000 distinct CDR3 sequences; 9% to 9.5% are singletons and the top ten take about 2%. CDR3 length: 14 residues. Germline V gene sequence: CDR1 SGHTA, CDR2 FQGNSA. Deletions cut 0 bases from V and 0 bases from J, with 5 bases between. This chain links TRBV7-2 with TRBJ1-1; D is undetermined. This receptor was identified in a woman between 40 and 50 years old with alopecia areata. Some clones in this sample may be carry-over from other donors' samples. The sequenced sample was whole blood, obtained in connection with sensitization to the hapten diphenylcyclopropenone (DPC). In DNA, the CDR3 is TGTGCCAGCAGCTTAGCTATAATGAACACTGAAGCTTTCTTT. As protein: CASSLAIMNTEAFF.